This T cell receptor (beta chain) originates from a study of CD8 T cells in ankylosing spondylitis. Study-level points and caveats: Prior literature has documented some motif variants in synovial fluid and blood from reactive arthritis. Disease-linked clones had a CD8+ phenotype and relatively low frequency in peripheral blood. There was reportedly significant enrichment of clones that were disease-linked in matched ankylosing spondylitis synovial fluid.

V gave up 3 bases and J gave up 0 bases, with 6 bases separating them. CDR1 and CDR2 from the germline V gene are SQVTM and ANQGSEA. This CDR3 has 13 residues. As the method for making TCR beta libraries, quantitative 5'-RACE with molecular barcodes was used. MiXCR, run by TCRdb on the 5' RACE reads, gives a single entry per CDR3 protein. The data contain some 300,000 distinct CDR3 sequences, roughly 20% of them singletons. This clonotype has a handful of counts. Its target is not known. Sequencing input: blood, either unsorted or a sorted T cell fraction (not recorded which). The V gene is TRBV29-1, the J gene TRBJ2-1; D gene unclear. The origin of this receptor is a female donor with ankylosing spondylitis or in good health (not recorded which). As DNA, the CDR3 is TGCAGCGTTGACACGAGCTCCTACAATGAGCAGTTCTTC. This gives the protein CSVDTSSYNEQFF.